This T cell receptor beta chain was found in a study of blood T cells in healthy people across ages. Regarding this clonotype: Its target is unknown.

Alongside a J-beta primer mix, a sample-barcoded 5' primer served in a second PCR lasting 7 to 11 cycles. The yield of each sample was at least 3 million CDR3-containing paired-end reads. From the 5' RACE reads, TCRdb called clonotypes with MiXCR, one entry per CDR3 protein. This sample has 600,000 to 850,000 distinct CDR3 sequences, with 35% to 45% found just once. Study-level findings and limits: Unknown CMV status may confound age-related changes in expanded clones. Higher diversity and more naive CD4+ cells were features of long-lived donors, compared to aged donors.

Every donor gave 9.5 to 10 milliliters of peripheral blood. The source is a woman in her sixties in good health. The material sequenced was blood.

This chain's CDR3 is CASRKMAGRKYF. The CDR3 coding sequence is TGTGCCAGCAGAAAAATGGCCGGACGGAAGTACTTC. The V and J genes are TRBV3-1 and TRBJ2-7, with D uncertain. From germline, CDR1 is LGHDT and CDR2 YNNKEL (reference sequence). This CDR3 has 12 residues. Trimming pared 6 bases from V and 11 bases from J, leaving 17 bases between.